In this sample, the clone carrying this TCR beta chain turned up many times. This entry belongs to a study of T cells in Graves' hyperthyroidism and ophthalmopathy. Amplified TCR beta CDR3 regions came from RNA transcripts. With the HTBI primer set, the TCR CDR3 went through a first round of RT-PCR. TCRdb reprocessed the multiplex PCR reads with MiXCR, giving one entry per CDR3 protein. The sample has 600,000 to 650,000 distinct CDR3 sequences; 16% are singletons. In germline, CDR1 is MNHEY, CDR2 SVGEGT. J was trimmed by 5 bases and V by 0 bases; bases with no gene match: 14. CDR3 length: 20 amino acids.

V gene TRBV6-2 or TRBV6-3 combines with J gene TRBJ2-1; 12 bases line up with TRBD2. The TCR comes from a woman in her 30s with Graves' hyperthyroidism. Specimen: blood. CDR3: CASSYSTSGSSILPNNEQFF. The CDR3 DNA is TGTGCCAGCAGTTACTCGACTAGCGGGAGCTCAATACTACCGAACAATGAGCAGTTCTTC.